The 23 T cell receptor beta chains below come from one sample, sequenced in a study of blood T cells in healthy people across ages. Sample-barcoded 5' priming and a J-beta primer mix drove a second PCR of about 6 to 12 cycles. TCRdb independently ran MiXCR on the 5' RACE reads; one entry per CDR3 protein. Here the sample spans about 1.6 million distinct CDR3 sequences, about 31% being singletons. The specimen sequenced was blood. These receptors all stem from a woman aged 25 to 39 in good health.

In nucleotides, the CDR3 is TGTGCCAGCAGCCGGTCGACTAGTATGGGGCAAGAGACCCAGTACTTC. Translation gives CASSRSTSMGQETQYF. This rearrangement joins TRBV7-2 to TRBJ2-5, with a possible D match to TRBD2 (6 bases). CDR1 is SGHTA and CDR2 is FQGNSA in the germline V gene. There are 16 residues in the CDR3. Between the trimmed V and J ends, which lost 5 bases and 2 bases, there was a span of 18 bases.

This clonotype was observed a few times. V usage is TRBV7-3 and J usage is TRBJ2-1; 9 bases are shared with TRBD1. The length of the CDR3 is 16 residues. Germline-derived CDR1 and CDR2 are SGHTA and FQGTGA. V was clipped by 5 bases and J by 3 bases; unmatched bases: 8. CDR3 sequence (DNA): TGTGCCAGCAGCCCAACAGGGACAGGGTTCTACAATGAGCAGTTCTTC. Translating gives CASSPTGTGFYNEQFF.

Of note for this clonotype: At one end, the junction sequence differs from germline, possibly due to a read error. V is TRBV12-3 or TRBV12-4 and J is TRBJ1-5, with TRBD1 identical over 7 bases. The CDR3 contains 15 residues. This chain's CDR3 is CASSPDRAGNLPQHF. The DNA of the CDR3 is TGTGCCAGCAGCCCCGACAGGGCGGGCAATCTGCCCCAGCATTTT.

This clonotype was picked up a small number of times. Possible read error: a much larger clone is one base away. This chain connects TRBV2 to TRBJ2-1; the D gene could be TRBD1 or TRBD2 (5 bases each). The J call may be faulty, since TRBJ2-7 better matches the DNA end. The CDR3 runs 10 residues. CDR1 is SNHLY and CDR2 is FYNNEI in the germline V gene. The CDR3 DNA sequence: TGTGCCAGCGGGGGATACAAGCAGTACTTC. This codes for CASGGYKQYF.

This clonotype was seen a few times. The chain links TRBV5-1 to TRBJ2-7, with a weak D call TRBD1 (6 bases). The CDR3 is 13 residues long. Trimming removed 6 bases at V and 6 bases at J, with 16 bases between. Germline CDR1 and CDR2: SGHRS and YFSETQ. The CDR3 DNA reads as TGCGCCAGCACCCCTCTCACAGGGACCGAGCAGTACTTC. Translated, it gives CASTPLTGTEQYF.

This clonotype was observed at least ten times. This chain joins TRBV29-1 and TRBJ2-5; maybe TRBD2 (5 bases). The CDR3 is 15 residues long. Between the trimmed V and J ends, which lost 0 bases and 3 bases, there was a span of 14 bases. Germline V gives CDR1 SQVTM, CDR2 ANQGSEA. The CDR3 region is CSVEDHTSGKETQYF. CDR3 in DNA: TGCAGCGTTGAAGACCACACCTCGGGGAAAGAGACCCAGTACTTC.

The J gene is TRBJ2-6, the V gene TRBV20-1; TRBD1 might be the D (7 bases). Trimming took 3 bases from V and 10 from J, leaving 13 bases between them. The CDR3 runs to 13 residues. Germline values: CDR1 DFQATT, CDR2 SNEGSKA (reference sequence). CDR3 in DNA: TGCAGTGCTAGTTCAGGGGGGCTAAACGTCCTGACTTTC. It translates to CSASSGGLNVLTF.

The table lists this clonotype with many counts. The chain links TRBV6-6 to TRBJ2-7; D is ambiguous. Trimming removed 3 bases at V and 3 bases at J, with 6 bases between. The CDR3 spans 12 residues. Germline V CDR1 and CDR2: MNHNY, SVGAGI (reference sequence). In DNA form, the CDR3 reads TGTGCCAGCAGTTATTCGGACTACGAGCAGTACTTC. This translates into CASSYSDYEQYF.

The V and J genes are TRBV27 and TRBJ2-1, with D perhaps TRBD1 or TRBD2 (6 bases each). CDR3 size: 17 residues. CDR1 MNHEY and CDR2 SMNVEV come from the germline V gene (reference sequence). The V end was cut by 7 bases, the J end by 5 bases, with 24 bases between. The CDR3 nucleotides are TGTGCCAGCACCCTCATCCTAGGAGGGGGAGAAGACAATGAGCAGTTCTTC. It yields the protein CASTLILGGGEDNEQFF.

The rearrangement uses TRBV28 and TRBJ1-2; D remains unclear. Between the trimmed V and J ends, which lost 5 bases and 4 bases, there was a span of 14 bases. Germline V gene data show CDR1 as MDHEN and CDR2 as SYDVKM. This CDR3 region has 14 residues. The CDR3 region is CASSPHGEIYGYTF. The CDR3 region has the DNA TGTGCCAGCAGTCCCCACGGGGAAATCTATGGCTACACCTTC.

V usage is TRBV3-1 and J usage is TRBJ2-1; D is possibly TRBD2 (6 bases). Trimming removed 5 bases at V and 4 bases at J, with 15 bases between. The CDR3 totals 15 residues. The germline CDR1 and CDR2 sequences are LGHDT and YNNKEL (reference sequence). Here the CDR3 DNA reads TGTGCCAGCAGCACCCGGAGGGTAGGGTACAATGAGCAGTTCTTC. Protein product: CASSTRRVGYNEQFF.

This clonotype was observed many times. This chain joins TRBV28 and TRBJ2-3; D may match TRBD1 or TRBD2 (5 bases each). CDR3 size: 14 residues. The germline CDR1 and CDR2 sequences are MDHEN and SYDVKM. Trimming removed 6 bases at V and 6 bases at J, with 16 bases between. CDR3 protein: CASRDRGTIDTQYF. For the CDR3, the DNA is TGTGCCAGCAGAGATCGGGGCACAATTGATACGCAGTATTTT.

The genes are TRBV5-1 and TRBJ2-7; 9 positions match TRBD1. The J segment lost 1 base and the V segment lost 0 bases, leaving 5 bases of the junction unmatched. Germline CDR1 is SGHRS and CDR2 is YFSETQ. This CDR3 is 16 amino acids long. The CDR3 reads CASSLAPTGGSYEQYF. DNA for the CDR3: TGCGCCAGCAGCTTGGCCCCGACAGGGGGTTCCTACGAGCAGTACTTC.

This clonotype came up a few times. V usage is TRBV20-1 and J usage is TRBJ2-7; 15 bases are a match to TRBD2. The CDR3 contains 18 residues. V was clipped by 0 bases and J by 2 bases; unmatched bases: 8. Germline V gives CDR1 DFQATT, CDR2 SNEGSKA (reference sequence). The CDR3 region is CSARDRGLAGGPAYEQYF. The CDR3 bases are TGCAGTGCTAGAGATCGGGGACTAGCGGGGGGTCCGGCCTACGAGCAGTACTTC.

V and J are TRBV6-5 and TRBJ2-1; 10 positions agree with TRBD2. This CDR3 has 16 amino acids. V lost 0 bases, J lost 8 bases, and 7 bases stayed unmatched. CDR1 is MNHEY, CDR2 SVGAGI, per germline. CDR3 nucleotides: TGTGCCAGCAGTTACTCAGGCAAGCGGGAGGGCCATGAGCAGTTCTTC. Translated: CASSYSGKREGHEQFF.

This chain joins TRBV11-1 and TRBJ2-7, with D perhaps given as TRBD1 or TRBD2 (5 bases each). The V end was cut by 10 bases, the J end by 1 base, with 17 bases between. CDR3 length: 14 residues. The germline V gene encodes CDR1 SGHAT and CDR2 FQDESV (reference sequence). DNA for the CDR3: TGTGCCACCCTCGAAGTGGGGGAATCCTACGAGCAGTACTTC. This sequence encodes CATLEVGESYEQYF.

Ten or more counts support this clonotype. V usage is TRBV7-9 and J usage is TRBJ2-7, with D possibly being TRBD1 (7 bases). The CDR3 consists of 15 residues. Germline V CDR1 and CDR2: SEHNR, FQNEAQ (reference sequence). Trimming pared 1 base from V and 4 bases from J, leaving 14 bases between. The CDR3 coding sequence is TGTGCCAGCAGCTTAGGCGCGGGACAGCTATACGAGCAGTACTTC. As protein: CASSLGAGQLYEQYF.

The gene calls are TRBV5-1 and TRBJ2-2; no clear D. This CDR3 contains 14 residues. With 6 bases removed from V and 0 bases from J, the gap between germline ends came to 9 bases. Germline loops: CDR1 SGHRS, CDR2 YFSETQ. This chain's CDR3 is CASNAPANTGELFF. The CDR3 DNA sequence: TGCGCCAGCAACGCACCCGCGAACACCGGGGAGCTGTTTTTT.

This clonotype was counted a few times. This sequence joins TRBV28 and TRBJ1-2; D remains unclear. V dropped 7 bases and J dropped 2 bases, with 17 bases sitting between them. This CDR3 is 15 amino acids long. From germline, CDR1 is MDHEN and CDR2 SYDVKM. In nucleotides, the CDR3 is TGTGCCAGCAAAACGGACTGGGCGGGAAACTATGGCTACACCTTC. Its translation is CASKTDWAGNYGYTF.

This clonotype was detected only a few times. The chain recombines TRBV27 with TRBJ2-3, with D perhaps matching TRBD1 or TRBD2 (5 bases each). The germline gives CDR1 MNHEY, CDR2 SMNVEV (reference sequence). The V gene lost 3 bases and the J gene lost 2 bases, with 12 bases spanning the gap. The CDR3 has 15 residues. The CDR3 loop is CASSFGTTITDTQYF. CDR3 bases: TGTGCCAGCAGTTTTGGGACCACAATCACAGATACGCAGTATTTT.

The V and J genes are TRBV27 and TRBJ2-7; D gene ambiguous. The V and J ends lost 4 bases and 3 bases respectively, with 10 bases between them. This CDR3 has 13 amino acids. Germline V gene sequence: CDR1 MNHEY, CDR2 SMNVEV (reference sequence). CDR3 sequence reads: CASSSGIRYEQYF. In nucleotides, the CDR3 is TGTGCCAGCAGTTCCGGTATTCGCTACGAGCAGTACTTC.

This clonotype was detected only a few times. V gene TRBV12-3 or TRBV12-4 combines with J gene TRBJ2-1; 11 positions match TRBD2. The CDR3 has 17 amino acids. Losses at the gene ends were 7 bases for V and 1 base for J; bases not matched to a gene: 9. The CDR3 coding sequence is TGTGCCAGCAATCCCCCTAGCGGGGGGTTATCCTACAATGAGCAGTTCTTC. This codes for CASNPPSGGLSYNEQFF.

This chain connects TRBV5-1 to TRBJ1-2; TRBD1 is a possible D gene (5 bases). The CDR3 contains 16 residues. The V end lost 0 bases, the J end lost 7 bases, and 19 bases lay between the germline ends. CDR1 and CDR2 from the germline V gene are SGHRS and YFSETQ. This chain's CDR3 is CASSLGSTGGHGGYTF. CDR3 nucleotides: TGCGCCAGCAGCTTGGGATCAACAGGAGGACATGGTGGCTACACCTTC.